The T cell receptor beta chain described here comes from a study of blood T cell repertoires in COVID-19. Produced via immunoSEQ multiplex PCR; TCRdb's table is partial and in-frame only. The sample yields around 80,000 clones, around nine tenths seen once. There are 13 residues in the CDR3. Trimming took off 5 bases at V and 7 bases at J, with 12 bases between the two ends. Germline V gives CDR1 LNHDA, CDR2 SQIVND (reference sequence). This clone came up a few times. The chain carries TRBV19 and TRBJ1-5; tentative D call: TRBD1 (5 bases). The material sequenced was peripheral blood. The sequence derives from a man older than 75 with active or convalescent COVID-19. The CDR3 DNA follows: TGTGCCAGTAGTTATCAGGGTAACCAGCCCCAGCATTTT. As protein: CASSYQGNQPQHF.